This T cell receptor (beta chain) is from a study of blood T cell repertoires in COVID-19. Germline V CDR1 and CDR2: SEHNR, FQNEAQ (reference sequence). The CDR3 runs to 16 residues. With 6 bases clipped from V and 4 bases from J, the junction kept 9 bases outside the gene matches. The protocol was immunoSEQ multiplex PCR, while the TCRdb copy is restricted to in-frame clones and leaves out a portion. The sample has about 180,000 clones; approximately 80% are singletons. Cohort assignment relied on participant-reported clinical history. Source material: PBMCs or T cells enriched from blood (not recorded which). The V call is TRBV7-9, the J call TRBJ2-5, with TRBD2 identical over 12 bases. This clonotype was obtained from a man aged 55-75 years who had been exposed to COVID-19. The CDR3 nucleotides read TGTGCCAGCAGTCTAGCGACTAGCGGGAGTGGAGAGACCCAGTACTTC. Amino acids: CASSLATSGSGETQYF.